The clone carrying this T cell receptor beta chain appeared a few times. Its antigen remains unidentified. This entry is derived from a study of CD8+ T cells in alopecia areata. Study-level results: Clonality was higher in lesional than normal scalp, especially in alopecia totalis/universalis. Against the mouse data, patients shared TCRs less clearly, possibly for HLA reasons.

Punch biopsies of lesional scalp, plus peripheral blood, were taken from alopecia areata patients. T lymphocytes (CD4+ and CD8+) were sorted from PBMCs. RNA was isolated and reverse transcribed to cDNA, the sequencing template. Here immunoSEQ multiplex PCR was the method, and the copy in TCRdb shows in-frame clones only, minus some. The data contain some 120,000 clones, roughly 50% of them singletons. The clonotype was recovered from a human donor with alopecia areata. Sample: NKG2D-low CD8+ T cells sorted from blood.

The DNA of the CDR3 is TGCAGCGTTTTGGGGGCGGCAGGGCCAAACATTCAGTACTTC. This encodes CSVLGAAGPNIQYF. The V call is TRBV29-1, the J call TRBJ2-4; D is perhaps TRBD1 (6 bases). Germline lookup yields CDR1 SQVTM and CDR2 ANQGSEA. V lost 5 bases, J lost 6 bases, and 17 bases lay in between. The length of the CDR3 is 14 residues.